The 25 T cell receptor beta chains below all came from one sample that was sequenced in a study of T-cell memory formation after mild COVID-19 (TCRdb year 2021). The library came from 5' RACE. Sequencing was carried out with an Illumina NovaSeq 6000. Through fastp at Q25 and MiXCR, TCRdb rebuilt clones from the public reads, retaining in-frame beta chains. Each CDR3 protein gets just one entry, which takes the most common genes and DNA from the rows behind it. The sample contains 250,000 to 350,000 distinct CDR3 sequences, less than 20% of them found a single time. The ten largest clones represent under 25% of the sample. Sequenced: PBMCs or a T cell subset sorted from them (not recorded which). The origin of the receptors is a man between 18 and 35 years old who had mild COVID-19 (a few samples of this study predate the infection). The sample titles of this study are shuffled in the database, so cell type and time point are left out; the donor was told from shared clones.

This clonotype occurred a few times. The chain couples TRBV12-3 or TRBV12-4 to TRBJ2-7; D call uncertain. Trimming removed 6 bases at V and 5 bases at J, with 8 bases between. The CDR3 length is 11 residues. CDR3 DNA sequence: TGTGCCAGCAGCCTATTCAACGAGCAGTACTTC. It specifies CASSLFNEQYF.

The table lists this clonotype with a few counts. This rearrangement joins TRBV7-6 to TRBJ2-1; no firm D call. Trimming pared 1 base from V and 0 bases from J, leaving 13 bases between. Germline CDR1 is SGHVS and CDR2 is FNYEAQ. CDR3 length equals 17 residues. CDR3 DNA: TGTGCCAGCAGCTTAGAGCCGGGTATGGACTCCTACAATGAGCAGTTCTTC. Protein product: CASSLEPGMDSYNEQFF.

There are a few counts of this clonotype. Written as DNA, the CDR3 is TGCAGCGTTGAAGTAACTAGCGACGGCGGGGAGCTGTTTTTT. Protein sequence: CSVEVTSDGGELFF. This chain uses TRBV29-1 with TRBJ2-2; 7 bases agree with TRBD2. Germline V CDR1 and CDR2: SQVTM, ANQGSEA. Trimming took 1 base from V and 7 from J; bases not matched to a gene: 6. The CDR3 has 14 residues.

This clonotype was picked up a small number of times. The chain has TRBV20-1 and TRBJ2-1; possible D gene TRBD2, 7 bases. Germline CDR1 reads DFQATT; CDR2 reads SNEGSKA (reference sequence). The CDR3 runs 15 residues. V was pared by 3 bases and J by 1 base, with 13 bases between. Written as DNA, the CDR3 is TGCAGTGCTAGTGAGGGGGGGCGGTCCTACAATGAGCAGTTCTTC. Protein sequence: CSASEGGRSYNEQFF.

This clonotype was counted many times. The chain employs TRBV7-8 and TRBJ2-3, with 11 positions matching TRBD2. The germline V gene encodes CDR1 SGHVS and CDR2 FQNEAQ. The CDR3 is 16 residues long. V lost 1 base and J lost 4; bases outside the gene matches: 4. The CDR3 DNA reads TGTGCCAGCAGCTTAGTAGGACTAGCGGGTCCAGATACGCAGTATTTT. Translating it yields CASSLVGLAGPDTQYF. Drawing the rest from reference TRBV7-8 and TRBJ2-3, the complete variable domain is GAGVSQSPRYKVAKRGQDVALRCDPISGHVSLFWYQQALGQGPEFLTYFQNEAQLDKSGLPSDRFFAERPEGSVSTLKIQRTQQEDSAVYLCASSLVGLAGPDTQYFGPGTRLTVL.

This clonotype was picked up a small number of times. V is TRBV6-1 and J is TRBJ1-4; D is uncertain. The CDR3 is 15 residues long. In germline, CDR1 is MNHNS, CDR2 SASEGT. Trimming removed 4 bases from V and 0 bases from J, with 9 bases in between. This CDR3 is CASSVGQATNEKLFF. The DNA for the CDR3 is TGTGCCAGCAGTGTTGGTCAGGCAACTAATGAAAAACTGTTTTTT.

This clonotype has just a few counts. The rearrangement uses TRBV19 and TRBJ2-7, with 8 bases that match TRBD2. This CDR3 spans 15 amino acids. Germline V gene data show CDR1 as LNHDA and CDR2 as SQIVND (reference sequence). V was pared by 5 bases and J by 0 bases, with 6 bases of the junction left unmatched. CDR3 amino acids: CASSYRGGPSYEQYF. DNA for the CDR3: TGTGCCAGTAGTTACCGGGGGGGACCCTCCTACGAGCAGTACTTC.

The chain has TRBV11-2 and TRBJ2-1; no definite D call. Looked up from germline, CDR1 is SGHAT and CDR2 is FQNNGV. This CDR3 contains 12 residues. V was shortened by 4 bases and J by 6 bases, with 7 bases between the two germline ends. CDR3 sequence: CASSSLGNEQFF. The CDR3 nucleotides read TGTGCCAGCAGCTCCCTCGGCAATGAGCAGTTCTTC. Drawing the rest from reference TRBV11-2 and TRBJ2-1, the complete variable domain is EAGVAQSPRYKIIEKRQSVAFWCNPISGHATLYWYQQILGQGPKLLIQFQNNGVVDDSQLPKDRFSAERLKGVDSTLKIQPAKLEDSAVYLCASSSLGNEQFFGPGTRLTVL.

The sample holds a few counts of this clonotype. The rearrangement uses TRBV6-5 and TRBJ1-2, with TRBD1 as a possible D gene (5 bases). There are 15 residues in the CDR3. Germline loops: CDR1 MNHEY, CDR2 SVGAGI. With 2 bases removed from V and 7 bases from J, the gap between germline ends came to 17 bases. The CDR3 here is CASSYRYGAGAGYTF. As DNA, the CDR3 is TGTGCCAGCAGTTACCGTTACGGGGCTGGAGCTGGCTACACCTTC.

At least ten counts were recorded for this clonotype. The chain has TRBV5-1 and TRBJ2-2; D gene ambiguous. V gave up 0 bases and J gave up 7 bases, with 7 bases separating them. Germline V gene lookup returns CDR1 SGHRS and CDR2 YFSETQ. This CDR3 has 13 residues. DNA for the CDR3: TGCGCCAGCAGCTTGGAAGGGATCGGGGAGCTGTTTTTT. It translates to CASSLEGIGELFF.

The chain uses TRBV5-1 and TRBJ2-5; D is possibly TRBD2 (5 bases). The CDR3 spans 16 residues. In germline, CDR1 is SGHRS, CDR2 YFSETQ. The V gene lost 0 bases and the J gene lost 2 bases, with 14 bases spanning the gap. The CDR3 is CASSLASGGQQETQYF. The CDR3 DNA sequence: TGCGCCAGCAGCTTGGCCTCAGGCGGGCAGCAAGAGACCCAGTACTTC.

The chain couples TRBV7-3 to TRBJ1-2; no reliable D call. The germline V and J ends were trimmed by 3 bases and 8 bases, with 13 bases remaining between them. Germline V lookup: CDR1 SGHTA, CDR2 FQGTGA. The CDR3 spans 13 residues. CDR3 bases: TGTGCCAGCAGCTTTTACCAGCCGACGGGCTACACCTTC. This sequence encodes CASSFYQPTGYTF.

For the CDR3, the DNA is TGTGCCACCCTTTGGCGGGGAGCTAGCACAGATACGCAGTATTTT. This codes for CATLWRGASTDTQYF. The chain has TRBV6-6 and TRBJ2-3; D is possibly TRBD2 (6 bases). This CDR3 is 15 amino acids long. The V end lost 10 bases, the J end lost 0 bases, and 17 bases lay between the germline ends. Germline CDR1 is MNHNY and CDR2 is SVGAGI (reference sequence).

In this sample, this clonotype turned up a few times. This CDR3 is CASSQDPGQALHF. CDR3 coding DNA: TGTGCCAGCAGCCAAGATCCAGGACAGGCCCTCCACTTT. This chain connects TRBV4-2 to TRBJ1-6; TRBD1 aligns across 7 bases. The trim removed 0 bases at V and 14 bases at J, leaving 4 bases unmatched. The germline CDR1 and CDR2 sequences are LGHNA and YNFKEQ. The CDR3 has 13 residues.

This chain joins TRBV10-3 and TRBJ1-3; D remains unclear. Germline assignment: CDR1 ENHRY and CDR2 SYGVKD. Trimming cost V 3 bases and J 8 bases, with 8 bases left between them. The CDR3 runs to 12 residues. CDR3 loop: CAISDPPDTIYF. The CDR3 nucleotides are TGTGCCATCAGTGATCCACCGGACACCATATATTTT.

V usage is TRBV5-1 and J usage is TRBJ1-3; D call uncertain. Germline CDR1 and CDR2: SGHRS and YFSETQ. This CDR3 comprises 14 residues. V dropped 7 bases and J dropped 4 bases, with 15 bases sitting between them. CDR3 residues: CASSASRGGNTIYF. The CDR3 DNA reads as TGCGCCAGCTCCGCTTCCCGAGGGGGAAACACCATATATTTT.

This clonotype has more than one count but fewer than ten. The CDR3 here is CASSELTGQSNQPQHF. In DNA form, the CDR3 reads TGTGCCAGCAGCGAATTGACAGGGCAGAGCAATCAGCCCCAGCATTTT. The J gene is TRBJ1-5, the V gene TRBV6-1, with TRBD1 identical over 7 bases. CDR1 MNHNS and CDR2 SASEGT come from the germline V gene. The length of the CDR3 is 16 residues. With V trimmed by 6 bases and J by 1 base, 9 bases remained unmatched.

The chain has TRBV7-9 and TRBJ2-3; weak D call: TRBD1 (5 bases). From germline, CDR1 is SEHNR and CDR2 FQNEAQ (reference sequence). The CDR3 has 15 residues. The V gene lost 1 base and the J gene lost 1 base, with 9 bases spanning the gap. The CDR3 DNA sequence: TGTGCCAGCAGCTTAGGGGGCGGTCGCACAGATACGCAGTATTTT. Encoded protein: CASSLGGGRTDTQYF.

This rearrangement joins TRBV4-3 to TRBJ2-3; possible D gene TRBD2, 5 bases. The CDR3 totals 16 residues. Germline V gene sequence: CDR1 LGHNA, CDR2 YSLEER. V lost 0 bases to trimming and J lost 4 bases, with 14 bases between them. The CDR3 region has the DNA TGCGCCAGCAGCCAAGACCCACGGGGTTTGTCAGATACGCAGTATTTT. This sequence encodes CASSQDPRGLSDTQYF.

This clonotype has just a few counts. The CDR3 DNA is TGTGCCTGGAGTGCGGCGGTGGTGGTGGGAAACACCGGGGAGCTGTTTTTT. Translated, it gives CAWSAAVVVGNTGELFF. This sequence joins TRBV30 and TRBJ2-2; D ambiguous. The CDR3 spans 17 residues. From germline, CDR1 is GTSNPN and CDR2 SVGIG (reference sequence). V dropped 1 base and J dropped 2 bases, with 17 bases sitting between them. Drawing the rest from reference TRBV30 and TRBJ2-2, the complete variable domain is SQTIHQWPATLVQPVGSPLSLECTVEGTSNPNLYWYRQAAGRGLQLLFYSVGIGQISSEVPQNLSASRPQDRQFILSSKKLLLSDSGFYLCAWSAAVVVGNTGELFFGEGSRLTVL.

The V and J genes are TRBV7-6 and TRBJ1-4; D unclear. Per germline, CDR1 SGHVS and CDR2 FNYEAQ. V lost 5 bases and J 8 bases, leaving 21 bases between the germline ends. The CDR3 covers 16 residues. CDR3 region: CASSQTPGLGGEKLFF. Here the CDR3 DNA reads TGTGCCAGCAGCCAAACACCGGGCCTGGGTGGAGAAAAACTGTTTTTT.

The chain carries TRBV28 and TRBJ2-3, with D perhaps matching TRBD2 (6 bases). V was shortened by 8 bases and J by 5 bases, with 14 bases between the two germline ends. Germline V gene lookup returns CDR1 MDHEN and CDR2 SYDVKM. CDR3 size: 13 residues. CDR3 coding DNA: TGTGCCAGCCGGGACTTCGGGGTAGATACGCAGTATTTT. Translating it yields CASRDFGVDTQYF.

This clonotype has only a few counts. CDR3 bases: TGTGCCAGCAGCTTCTACGATGGCCGGAACACCGGGGAGCTGTTTTTT. Translation: CASSFYDGRNTGELFF. The rearrangement joins TRBV7-2 to TRBJ2-2; D call uncertain. The CDR3 spans 16 residues. In germline, CDR1 is SGHTA, CDR2 FQGNSA. V lost 3 bases to trimming and J lost 1 base, with 12 bases between them. Complete variable domain (other parts from reference TRBV7-2 and TRBJ2-2): GAGVSQSPSNKVTEKGKDVELRCDPISGHTALYWYRQSLGQGLEFLIYFQGNSAPDKSGLPSDRFSAERTGGSVSTLTIQRTQQEDSAVYLCASSFYDGRNTGELFFGEGSRLTVL.

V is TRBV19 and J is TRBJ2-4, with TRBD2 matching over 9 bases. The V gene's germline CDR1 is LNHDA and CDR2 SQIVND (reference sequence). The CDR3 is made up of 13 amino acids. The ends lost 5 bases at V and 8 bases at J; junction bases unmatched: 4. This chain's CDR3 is CASSGGREDIQYF. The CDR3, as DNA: TGTGCCAGTAGTGGCGGGAGGGAGGACATTCAGTACTTC.

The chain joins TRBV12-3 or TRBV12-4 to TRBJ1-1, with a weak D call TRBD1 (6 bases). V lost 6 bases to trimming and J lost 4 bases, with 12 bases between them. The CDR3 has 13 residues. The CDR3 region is CASRGTGSTEAFF. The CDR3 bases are TGTGCCAGCAGGGGCACAGGGAGCACTGAAGCTTTCTTT.